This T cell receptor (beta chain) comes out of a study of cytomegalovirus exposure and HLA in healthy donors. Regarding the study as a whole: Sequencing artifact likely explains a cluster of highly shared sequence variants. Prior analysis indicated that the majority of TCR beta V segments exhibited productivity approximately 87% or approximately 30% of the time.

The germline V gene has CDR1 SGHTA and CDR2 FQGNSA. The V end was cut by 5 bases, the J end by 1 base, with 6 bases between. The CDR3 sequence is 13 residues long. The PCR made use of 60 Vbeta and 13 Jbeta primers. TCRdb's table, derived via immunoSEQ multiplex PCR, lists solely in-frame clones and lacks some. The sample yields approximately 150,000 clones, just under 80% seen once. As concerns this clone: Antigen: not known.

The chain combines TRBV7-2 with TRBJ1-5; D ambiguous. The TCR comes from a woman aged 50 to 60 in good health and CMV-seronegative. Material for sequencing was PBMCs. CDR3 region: CASSRESNQPQHF. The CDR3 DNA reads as TGTGCCAGCAGCCGGGAGAGCAATCAGCCCCAGCATTTT.